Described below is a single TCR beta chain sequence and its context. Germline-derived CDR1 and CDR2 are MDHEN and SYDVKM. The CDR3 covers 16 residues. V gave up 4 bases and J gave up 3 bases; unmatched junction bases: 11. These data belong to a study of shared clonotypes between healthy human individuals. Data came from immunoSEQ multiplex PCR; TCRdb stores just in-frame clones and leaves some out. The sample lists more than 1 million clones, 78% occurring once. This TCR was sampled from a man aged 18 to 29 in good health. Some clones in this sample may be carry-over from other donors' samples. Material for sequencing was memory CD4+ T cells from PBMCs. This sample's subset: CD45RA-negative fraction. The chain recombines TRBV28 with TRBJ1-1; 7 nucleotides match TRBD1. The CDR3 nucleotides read TGTGCCAGCAGTTCACAGGGGTGGGGGTCTTACACTGAAGCTTTCTTT. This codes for CASSSQGWGSYTEAFF.